The 24 T cell receptor beta chains below all came from one sample that was sequenced in a study of cytomegalovirus exposure and HLA in healthy donors. PCR primers comprised 60 Vbeta and 13 Jbeta primers. The table came from immunoSEQ multiplex PCR; TCRdb's copy has only in-frame clones and leaves some out. In the table there are about 120,000 clones, 81% of which are singletons. Material for sequencing was PBMCs. Receptors originate from a middle-aged woman in good health and CMV-seronegative.

This CDR3 reads CASSYGLAGGGNEQFF. The CDR3 nucleotides read TGTGCCAGCAGCTACGGACTAGCGGGAGGGGGGAATGAGCAGTTCTTC. The rearrangement links TRBV4-2 to TRBJ2-1, with 15 nucleotides matching TRBD2. The trim removed 5 bases at V and 7 bases at J, leaving 6 bases unmatched. The CDR3 length is 16 residues. Germline CDR1 is LGHNA and CDR2 is YNFKEQ.

This rearrangement joins TRBV15 to TRBJ1-2; maybe TRBD1 (5 bases). The CDR3 has 15 amino acids. From germline, CDR1 is LNHNV and CDR2 YYDKDF (reference sequence). Trimming cost V 0 bases and J 3 bases, with 11 bases left between them. CDR3 nucleotides: TGTGCCACCAGCAGAGACCGACAGTCCCACTATGGCTACACCTTC. Residues: CATSRDRQSHYGYTF.

The DNA of the CDR3 is TGTGCCAGCAGTGAACGAGGGACAGGGCGGGGGCAGCCCCAGCATTTT. Protein sequence: CASSERGTGRGQPQHF. The V and J genes are TRBV6-1 and TRBJ1-5; 9 positions match TRBD1. The CDR3 has 16 residues. Looked up from germline, CDR1 is MNHNS and CDR2 is SASEGT. The J segment lost 7 bases and the V segment lost 2 bases, leaving 9 bases of the junction unmatched.

The J gene is TRBJ1-1, the V gene TRBV7-9, with D tentatively TRBD1 (6 bases). CDR3 length: 15 amino acids. Germline V gene sequence: CDR1 SEHNR, CDR2 FQNEAQ (reference sequence). V lost 5 bases to trimming and J lost 1 base, with 14 bases between them. The CDR3, as DNA: TGTGCCAGCAGCCAAAGCACAGGGAGGAACACTGAAGCTTTCTTT. This translates into CASSQSTGRNTEAFF.

The V and J genes are TRBV5-1 and TRBJ1-2, with 10 bases fitting TRBD1. Germline V lookup: CDR1 SGHRS, CDR2 YFSETQ. The ends lost 4 bases at V and 7 bases at J; junction bases unmatched: 7. The CDR3 is 14 residues long. In DNA form, the CDR3 reads TGCGCCAGCAGCCCCGGGACAGGGGTTTTTGGCTACACCTTC. Translating it yields CASSPGTGVFGYTF. The whole variable domain, remainder taken from reference TRBV5-1 and TRBJ1-2, is KAGVTQTPRYLIKTRGQQVTLSCSPISGHRSVSWYQQTPGQGLQFLFEYFSETQRNKGNFPGRFSGRQFSNSRSEMNVSTLELGDSALYLCASSPGTGVFGYTFGSGTRLTVV.

V usage is TRBV28 and J usage is TRBJ2-5; 7 nucleotides match TRBD1. V lost 6 bases and J lost 2; bases outside the gene matches: 15. The CDR3 runs to 17 residues. Germline-derived CDR1 and CDR2 are MDHEN and SYDVKM. The CDR3 bases are TGTGCCAGCAGCCAACTCCAGCAGGGGGTGCGGCAAGAGACCCAGTACTTC. Amino acids: CASSQLQQGVRQETQYF. The whole variable domain, remainder taken from reference TRBV28 and TRBJ2-5, is DVKVTQSSRYLVKRTGEKVFLECVQDMDHENMFWYRQDPGLGLRLIYFSYDVKMKEKGDIPEGYSVSREKKERFSLILESASTNQTSMYLCASSQLQQGVRQETQYFGPGTRLLVL.

The V call is TRBV4-3, the J call TRBJ1-1; D remains ambiguous. V dropped 4 bases and J dropped 3 bases, with 12 bases sitting between them. Germline loops: CDR1 LGHNA, CDR2 YSLEER. The CDR3 runs to 14 residues. The CDR3 bases are TGCGCCAGCAGCCGAGGGTTTTGGGACACTGAAGCTTTCTTT. Protein product: CASSRGFWDTEAFF.

This sequence joins TRBV19 and TRBJ2-3, with 14 nucleotides matching TRBD2. CDR3 size: 17 residues. Germline values: CDR1 LNHDA, CDR2 SQIVND (reference sequence). With V trimmed by 5 bases and J by 3 bases, 7 bases remained unmatched. The CDR3 here is CASSQKGTSGRTDTQYF. The CDR3 DNA reads TGTGCCAGTAGTCAAAAGGGGACTAGCGGGAGAACAGATACGCAGTATTTT.

The sample holds a few counts of this clone. The gene calls are TRBV10-1 and TRBJ2-7, with TRBD1 matching 9 bases. Germline V gene sequence: CDR1 WNHNN, CDR2 SYGVQD (reference sequence). CDR3 length: 14 residues. J gave up 6 bases and V 3 bases, and 6 bases lay outside the gene matches. This CDR3 is CASSETQGAVEQYF. The CDR3 coding sequence is TGCGCCAGCAGTGAAACACAGGGGGCGGTCGAGCAGTACTTC.

This clone has more than one count but fewer than ten. The V and J genes are TRBV7-2 and TRBJ2-1, with a weak D call TRBD1 (5 bases). The germline V gene has CDR1 SGHTA and CDR2 FQGNSA. The CDR3 length is 14 residues. Trimming removed 3 bases from V and 3 bases from J, with 9 bases in between. Written as DNA, the CDR3 is TGTGCCAGCAGCTTCGCAGGGATCTACAATGAGCAGTTCTTC. It is translated as CASSFAGIYNEQFF. Filled out from reference TRBV7-2 and TRBJ2-1, the complete variable domain reads GAGVSQSPSNKVTEKGKDVELRCDPISGHTALYWYRQSLGQGLEFLIYFQGNSAPDKSGLPSDRFSAERTGGSVSTLTIQRTQQEDSAVYLCASSFAGIYNEQFFGPGTRLTVL.

The V call is TRBV19, the J call TRBJ2-6, with TRBD1 matching over 8 bases. J was trimmed by 0 bases and V by 5 bases; bases with no gene match: 6. The CDR3 covers 17 residues. Germline CDR1 reads LNHDA; CDR2 reads SQIVND (reference sequence). CDR3 region: CASSQGAYSSGANVLTF. Written as DNA, the CDR3 is TGTGCCAGTAGTCAGGGGGCTTACAGCTCTGGGGCCAACGTCCTGACTTTC.

Turning to this clone: One junction end does not reproduce the germline sequence, and a read error may be involved. V and J are TRBV7-9 and TRBJ1-2, with 9 nucleotides matching TRBD1. The germline V gene encodes CDR1 SEHNR and CDR2 FQNEAQ (reference sequence). The CDR3 contains 14 residues. CDR3 coding DNA: TGTTCCAGCAGCCGCACAGGGGGCGAGGATGGCTACACCTTC. This sequence encodes CSSSRTGGEDGYTF.

The chain employs TRBV11-2 and TRBJ1-2, with D unclear. The V and J ends lost 1 base and 2 bases respectively, with 11 bases between them. Germline CDR1 and CDR2: SGHAT and FQNNGV. The CDR3 runs 15 residues. The CDR3 DNA sequence: TGTGCCAGCAGCTTAGGAGTCCGGAGAAACTATGGCTACACCTTC. Protein: CASSLGVRRNYGYTF.

The chain combines TRBV6-5 with TRBJ2-3, with D perhaps TRBD2 (6 bases). Germline CDR1 is MNHEY and CDR2 is SVGAGI. V gave up 0 bases and J gave up 3 bases, with 10 bases separating them. The CDR3 has 15 residues. DNA of the CDR3: TGTGCCAGCAGTTACTCGACGGGGGAGACAGATACGCAGTATTTT. It codes for CASSYSTGETDTQYF.

The sample holds one count of this clone. CDR3 DNA sequence: TGCGCCAGCTCTAGCGGGAGGTTCGCAGATACGCAGTATTTT. Its protein product is CASSSGRFADTQYF. The chain employs TRBV10-2 and TRBJ2-3; 11 bases fit TRBD2. The junction had 5 bases not matched to a gene; V was cut back by 8 bases and J by 4 bases. The CDR3 extends over 14 amino acids. Germline values: CDR1 WSHSY, CDR2 SAAADI.

V is TRBV7-9 and J is TRBJ1-1; no reliable D call. V lost 2 bases and J lost 11, with 18 bases in between. Germline lookup yields CDR1 SEHNR and CDR2 FQNEAQ (reference sequence). The CDR3 runs to 14 residues. The CDR3 DNA reads TGTGCCAGCAGCTTAACGGGAGGAGCCTCGTGGGCTTTCTTT. It yields the protein CASSLTGGASWAFF. Together with reference TRBV7-9 and TRBJ1-1, the CDR3 gives the full variable domain: DTGVSQNPRHKITKRGQNVTFRCDPISEHNRLYWYRQTLGQGPEFLTYFQNEAQLEKSRLLSDRFSAERPKGSFSTLEIQRTEQGDSAMYLCASSLTGGASWAFFGQGTRLTVV.

V gene TRBV10-1 combines with J gene TRBJ2-7; 8 positions agree with TRBD2. V was clipped by 6 bases and J by 3 bases; unmatched bases: 7. CDR1 and CDR2 from the germline V gene are WNHNN and SYGVQD (reference sequence). The length of the CDR3 is 14 residues. CDR3 residues: CASSQRGRDYEQYF. In DNA, the CDR3 is TGCGCCAGCAGCCAGCGGGGGAGGGACTACGAGCAGTACTTC.

This clone has just one count. V usage is TRBV28 and J usage is TRBJ2-7; 7 nucleotides match TRBD1. The J segment lost 2 bases and the V segment lost 5 bases, leaving 9 bases of the junction unmatched. Per germline, CDR1 MDHEN and CDR2 SYDVKM. There are 15 residues in the CDR3. CDR3 residues: CASSTYSGGTYEQYF. As DNA, the CDR3 is TGTGCCAGCAGTACATACTCAGGGGGAACCTACGAGCAGTACTTC.

V is TRBV19 and J is TRBJ2-2; D not certain. V shed 5 bases and J shed 3 bases, with 10 bases lying between them. This CDR3 has 14 amino acids. CDR1 LNHDA and CDR2 SQIVND come from the germline V gene (reference sequence). CDR3: CASSYARHTGELFF. CDR3 sequence (DNA): TGTGCCAGTAGTTACGCCAGGCACACCGGGGAGCTGTTTTTT. The full variable domain, with the rest looked up from reference TRBV19 and TRBJ2-2, is DGGITQSPKYLFRKEGQNVTLSCEQNLNHDAMYWYRQDPGQGLRLIYYSQIVNDFQKGDIAEGYSVSREKKESFPLTVTSAQKNPTAFYLCASSYARHTGELFFGEGSRLTVL.

The chain links TRBV7-9 to TRBJ2-3; no clear D gene. Germline assignment: CDR1 SEHNR and CDR2 FQNEAQ (reference sequence). CDR3 length: 15 residues. V was shortened by 3 bases and J by 7 bases, with 17 bases between the two germline ends. The CDR3 region has the DNA TGTGCCAGCAGCTTCTCGTCGACTCGTTCAAATACGCAGTATTTT. This codes for CASSFSSTRSNTQYF. The full variable domain, in which reference TRBV7-9 and TRBJ2-3 provide the parts outside the CDR3, is DTGVSQNPRHKITKRGQNVTFRCDPISEHNRLYWYRQTLGQGPEFLTYFQNEAQLEKSRLLSDRFSAERPKGSFSTLEIQRTEQGDSAMYLCASSFSSTRSNTQYFGPGTRLTVL.

This chain connects TRBV5-1 to TRBJ2-1, with TRBD2 as a possible D gene (6 bases). CDR1 and CDR2 (germline): SGHRS, YFSETQ. Trimming removed 0 bases at V and 2 bases at J, with 9 bases between. The CDR3 runs 15 residues. The CDR3 protein is CASSLEGGTYNEQFF. CDR3 nucleotides: TGCGCCAGCAGCTTGGAGGGCGGGACCTACAATGAGCAGTTCTTC. The variable domain in full, completed from reference TRBV5-1 and TRBJ2-1, reads KAGVTQTPRYLIKTRGQQVTLSCSPISGHRSVSWYQQTPGQGLQFLFEYFSETQRNKGNFPGRFSGRQFSNSRSEMNVSTLELGDSALYLCASSLEGGTYNEQFFGPGTRLTVL.

This sequence joins TRBV5-6 and TRBJ2-5; perhaps TRBD2 as D (5 bases). V dropped 5 bases and J dropped 2 bases, with 7 bases sitting between them. Germline loops: CDR1 SGHDT, CDR2 YYEEEE. The CDR3 sequence is 12 residues long. CDR3 nucleotide sequence: TGTGCCAGCAGTTGGAGGCAAGAGACCCAGTACTTC. It specifies CASSWRQETQYF.

Of note for this clone: The sample carries other DNA sequences with the same CDR3. V is TRBV18 and J is TRBJ1-1; TRBD1 matches 9 bases. Germline CDR1 reads KGHSH; CDR2 reads LQKENI. V was pared by 6 bases and J by 5 bases, with 7 bases of the junction left unmatched. CDR3 length: 14 residues. The CDR3: CASSPGTGNTEAFF. The CDR3 nucleotides read TGTGCCAGCTCTCCAGGGACAGGGAATACTGAAGCTTTCTTT.

This clone has just one count. The chain uses TRBV29-1 and TRBJ2-5; TRBD2 matches 12 bases. The CDR3 is 14 residues long. Germline CDR1 is SQVTM and CDR2 is ANQGSEA. J was trimmed by 4 bases and V by 3 bases; bases with no gene match: 3. The CDR3 reads CSVEQLAGGETQYF. The CDR3 bases are TGCAGCGTTGAGCAACTAGCGGGGGGAGAGACCCAGTACTTC.